This T cell receptor (beta chain) was profiled in a study of early T cells in non-severe SARS-CoV-2 infection. Study-level information: The authors sequenced bulk RNA from unsorted whole blood, leaving chains unpaired.

This clonotype was detected only a few times. MiXCR, run by TCRdb on the 5' RACE reads, gives a single entry per CDR3 protein. The table has 75,000 to 80,000 distinct CDR3 sequences, around 11% seen once. The sequenced sample was whole blood, obtained at baseline. The origin of this receptor is an adult who was a healthcare worker with PCR-confirmed SARS-CoV-2 infection or an uninfected control (not recorded which).

CDR3 amino acids: CSVVSGGITENTEAFF. The CDR3 bases are TGCAGCGTCGTTTCAGGCGGAATCACAGAGAACACTGAAGCTTTCTTT. This chain connects TRBV29-1 to TRBJ1-1; no definite D call. The CDR3 is 16 amino acids. The V gene lost 6 bases and the J gene lost 1 base, with 21 bases spanning the gap. Germline assignment: CDR1 SQVTM and CDR2 ANQGSEA.